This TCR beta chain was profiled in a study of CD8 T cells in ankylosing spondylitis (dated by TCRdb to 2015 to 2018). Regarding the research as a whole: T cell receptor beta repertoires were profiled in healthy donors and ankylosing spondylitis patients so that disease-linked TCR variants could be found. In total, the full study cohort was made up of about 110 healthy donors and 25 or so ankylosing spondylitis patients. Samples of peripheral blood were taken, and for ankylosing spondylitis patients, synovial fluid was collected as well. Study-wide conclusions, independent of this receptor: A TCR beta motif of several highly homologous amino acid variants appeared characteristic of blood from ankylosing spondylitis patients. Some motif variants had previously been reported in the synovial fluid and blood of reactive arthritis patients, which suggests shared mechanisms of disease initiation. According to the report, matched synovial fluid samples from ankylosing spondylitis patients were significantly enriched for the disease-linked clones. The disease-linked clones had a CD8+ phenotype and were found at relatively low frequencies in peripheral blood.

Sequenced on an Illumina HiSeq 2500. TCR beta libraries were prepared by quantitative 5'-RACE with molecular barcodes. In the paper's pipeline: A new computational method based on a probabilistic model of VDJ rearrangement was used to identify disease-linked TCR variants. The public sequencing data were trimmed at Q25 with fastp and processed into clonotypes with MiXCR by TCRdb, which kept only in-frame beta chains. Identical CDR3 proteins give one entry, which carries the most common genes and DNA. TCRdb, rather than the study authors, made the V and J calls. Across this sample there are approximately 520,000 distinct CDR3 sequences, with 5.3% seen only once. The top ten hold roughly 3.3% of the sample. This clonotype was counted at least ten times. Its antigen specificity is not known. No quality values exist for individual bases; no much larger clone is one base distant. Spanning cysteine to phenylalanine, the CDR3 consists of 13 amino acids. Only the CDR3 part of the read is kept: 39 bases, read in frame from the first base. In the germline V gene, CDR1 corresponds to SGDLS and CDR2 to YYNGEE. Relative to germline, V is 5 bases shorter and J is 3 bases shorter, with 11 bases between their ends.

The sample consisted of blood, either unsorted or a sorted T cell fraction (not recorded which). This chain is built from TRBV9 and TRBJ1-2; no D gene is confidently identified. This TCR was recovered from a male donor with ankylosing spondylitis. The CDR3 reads CASRATSDYGYTF. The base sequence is TGTGCCAGCAGGGCCACCTCGGACTATGGCTACACCTTC.